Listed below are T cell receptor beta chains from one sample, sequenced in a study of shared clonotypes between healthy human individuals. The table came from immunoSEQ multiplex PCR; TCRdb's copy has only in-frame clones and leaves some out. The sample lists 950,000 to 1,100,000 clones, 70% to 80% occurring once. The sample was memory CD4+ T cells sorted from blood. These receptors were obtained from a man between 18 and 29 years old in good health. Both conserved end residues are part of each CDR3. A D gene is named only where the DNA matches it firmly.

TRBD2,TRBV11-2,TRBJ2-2,CASSSPLTSANTGELFF
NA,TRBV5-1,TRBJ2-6,CASSKDGNSGANVLTF
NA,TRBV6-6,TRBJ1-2,CASSAVEGRGYTF
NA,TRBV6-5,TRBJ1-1,CASSYSGGATEAFF
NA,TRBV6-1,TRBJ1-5,CASSGKGRGQEPQHF
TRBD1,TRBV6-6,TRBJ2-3,CASTYTGGGDTQYF
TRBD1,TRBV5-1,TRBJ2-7,CASSWGQGAISEQYF
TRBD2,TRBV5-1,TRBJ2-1,CASSLEGSGRDEQFF
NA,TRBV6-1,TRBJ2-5,CASSRVLVQETQYF
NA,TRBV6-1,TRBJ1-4,CASRVGEKLFF
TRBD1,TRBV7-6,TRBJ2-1,CASSPGQGRGSYNEQFF
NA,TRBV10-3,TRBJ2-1,CAINEASSYNEQFF
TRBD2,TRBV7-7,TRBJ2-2,CASSPTSGANTGELFF
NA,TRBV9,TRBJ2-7,CASSVGVSTYEQYF
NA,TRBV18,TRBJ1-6,CASSPTGPTTNNSPLHF
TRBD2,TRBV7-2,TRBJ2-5,CASSLGGLAGEGETQYF
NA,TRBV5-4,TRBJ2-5,CASSLEPAETQYF
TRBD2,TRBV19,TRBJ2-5,CASSGGTSGETQYF
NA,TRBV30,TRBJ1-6,CAWSDSSYNSPLHF
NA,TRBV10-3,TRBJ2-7,CAISTTRAQGYEQYF
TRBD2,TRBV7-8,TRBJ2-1,CASSHLAGSGNEQFF
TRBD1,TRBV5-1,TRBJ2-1,CASSLRPTGGSGEQFF
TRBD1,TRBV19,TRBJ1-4,CASSDRGNEKLFF
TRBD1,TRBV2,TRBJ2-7,CASRDPRTGYEQYF